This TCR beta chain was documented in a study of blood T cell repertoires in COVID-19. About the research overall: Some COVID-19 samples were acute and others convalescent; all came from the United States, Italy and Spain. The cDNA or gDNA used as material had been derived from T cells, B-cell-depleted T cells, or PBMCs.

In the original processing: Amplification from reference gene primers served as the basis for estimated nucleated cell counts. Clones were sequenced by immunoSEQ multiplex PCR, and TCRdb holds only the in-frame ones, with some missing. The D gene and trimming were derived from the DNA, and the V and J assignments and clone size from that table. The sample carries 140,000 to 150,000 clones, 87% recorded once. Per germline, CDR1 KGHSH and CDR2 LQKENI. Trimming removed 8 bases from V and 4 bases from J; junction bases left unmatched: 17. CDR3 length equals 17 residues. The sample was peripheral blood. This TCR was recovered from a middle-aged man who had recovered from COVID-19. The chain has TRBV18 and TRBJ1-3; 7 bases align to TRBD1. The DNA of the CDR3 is TGTGCCAGCGCCAAGGGGAAAGACAGGGTTCTCGGAAACACCATATATTTT. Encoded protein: CASAKGKDRVLGNTIYF.